These 22 T cell receptor beta chains share one sample of origin, sequenced in a study of cytomegalovirus exposure and HLA in healthy donors listed by TCRdb under 2017. The library was built by means of the immunoSEQ multiplex PCR assay. For the multiplex PCR, a mixture combining 60 forward primers for TCR Vbeta segments and 13 reverse primers for TCR Jbeta segments was used. What TCRdb holds here is the immuneACCESS table cut down to in-frame rearrangements. Part of the clones is not present; checked against another copy, under half of the missing clones reflect an unresolved V gene, and the others are unexplained. This sample holds some 170,000 clones; 72% were observed only once. The top ten clonotypes cover about 2.5% of the sample. Sample: PBMCs. The receptors here all came from a human donor in good health.

This rearrangement joins TRBV5-1 to TRBJ1-2, with D perhaps TRBD1 (5 bases). The CDR3 totals 13 residues. With 5 bases removed from V and 4 bases from J, the gap between germline ends came to 12 bases. Germline CDR1 SGHRS, CDR2 YFSETQ. The CDR3 protein is CASRQDSTYGYTF. DNA of the CDR3: TGCGCCAGCAGACAAGACAGTACCTATGGCTACACCTTC.

The chain has TRBV9 and TRBJ1-6; 9 bases are shared with TRBD1. This CDR3 contains 19 residues. Germline lookup yields CDR1 SGDLS and CDR2 YYNGEE. The J segment lost 3 bases and the V segment lost 4 bases, leaving 14 bases of the junction unmatched. CDR3 sequence reads: CASSSPGQGLFLYNSPLHF. CDR3 sequence (DNA): TGTGCCAGCAGCTCCCCGGGACAGGGTCTCTTCCTCTATAATTCACCCCTCCACTTT.

V usage is TRBV7-2 and J usage is TRBJ1-5; TRBD1 matches at 9 bases. V lost 1 base, J lost 2 bases, and 9 bases stayed unmatched. CDR3 length: 18 residues. Per the germline V gene, CDR1 is SGHTA and CDR2 is FQGNSA. CDR3 sequence: CASSLGQGGRHGNQPQHF. CDR3 nucleotides: TGTGCCAGCAGCTTAGGACAGGGGGGCCGGCACGGCAATCAGCCCCAGCATTTT. Full variable domain (remainder filled in from reference TRBV7-2 and TRBJ1-5): GAGVSQSPSNKVTEKGKDVELRCDPISGHTALYWYRQSLGQGLEFLIYFQGNSAPDKSGLPSDRFSAERTGGSVSTLTIQRTQQEDSAVYLCASSLGQGGRHGNQPQHFGDGTRLSIL.

The rearrangement links TRBV7-2 to TRBJ1-1, with D possibly being TRBD1 (6 bases). The CDR3 extends over 14 amino acids. CDR1 and CDR2 (germline): SGHTA, FQGNSA. V lost 3 bases and J 3 bases, leaving 11 bases between the germline ends. CDR3 region: CASSFDPGDTEAFF. In nucleotides, the CDR3 is TGTGCCAGCAGCTTTGACCCAGGGGACACTGAAGCTTTCTTT.

V gene TRBV6-5 combines with J gene TRBJ2-1; perhaps TRBD2 as D (5 bases). V was shortened by 7 bases and J by 8 bases, with 12 bases between the two germline ends. The CDR3 runs to 12 residues. CDR1 and CDR2 (germline): MNHEY, SVGAGI. Written as DNA, the CDR3 is TGTGCCAGCACCAGAGGGCGGGATGAGCAGTTCTTC. It is translated as CASTRGRDEQFF.

The chain recombines TRBV4-3 with TRBJ2-1; maybe TRBD2 (5 bases). V lost 0 bases and J lost 0, with 12 bases in between. The CDR3 contains 17 residues. CDR1 and CDR2 from the germline V gene are LGHNA and YSLEER. CDR3 nucleotides: TGCGCCAGCAGCCAAGATAGAACGGGGATCTCCTACAATGAGCAGTTCTTC. This gives the protein CASSQDRTGISYNEQFF.

The CDR3 here is CASSDRTSGGYEQYF. The CDR3 DNA is TGTGCCAGCAGCGACAGGACTAGCGGGGGCTACGAGCAGTACTTC. The genes are TRBV2 and TRBJ2-5; 13 bases are a match to TRBD2. The J call may be mistaken, given a closer DNA end match to TRBJ2-7. The germline V gene has CDR1 SNHLY and CDR2 FYNNEI. This CDR3 is 15 amino acids long.

This chain joins TRBV7-9 and TRBJ1-1, with D unresolved. Germline loops: CDR1 SEHNR, CDR2 FQNEAQ (reference sequence). The CDR3 is made up of 12 amino acids. V lost 2 bases, J lost 4 bases, and 5 bases lay in between. CDR3: CASSLKPTEAFF. The DNA for the CDR3 is TGTGCCAGCAGCTTAAAGCCCACTGAAGCTTTCTTT.

This clone was found a few times. The V gene is TRBV19, the J gene TRBJ2-1, with a weak D call TRBD2 (7 bases). The CDR3 covers 14 residues. V dropped 4 bases and J dropped 2 bases, with 9 bases sitting between them. In germline, CDR1 is LNHDA, CDR2 SQIVND (reference sequence). The CDR3 coding sequence is TGTGCCAGTAGTAGCGGGGGCCCCTACAATGAGCAGTTCTTC. It encodes CASSSGGPYNEQFF.

This clone has just one count. The CDR3 nucleotides are TGTGCCAGCTCACTCCAGGGGCCAGCCCAAACAACTAATGAAAAACTGTTTTTT. Amino acids: CASSLQGPAQTTNEKLFF. The rearrangement uses TRBV18 and TRBJ1-4; weak D call: TRBD1 (6 bases). There are 18 residues in the CDR3. Germline values: CDR1 KGHSH, CDR2 LQKENI. With 4 bases removed from V and 0 bases from J, the gap between germline ends came to 18 bases.

This clone was found once. This chain links TRBV6-5 with TRBJ1-5; TRBD1 matches at 9 bases. Looked up from germline, CDR1 is MNHEY and CDR2 is SVGAGI. V dropped 6 bases and J dropped 11; count of bases not matched to a gene: 11. This CDR3 is built from 14 residues. CDR3: CASSQTGGALAQHF. CDR3 bases: TGTGCCAGCAGCCAGACAGGGGGGGCTTTGGCCCAGCATTTT.

The rearrangement links TRBV27 to TRBJ1-1; D is possibly TRBD1 (5 bases). CDR1 is MNHEY, CDR2 SMNVEV, per germline (reference sequence). Trimming took off 7 bases at V and 4 bases at J, with 19 bases between the two ends. The CDR3 has 15 residues. The CDR3 nucleotides are TGTGCCAGCACCACCCCGAGGAGGGGTTTCACTGAAGCTTTCTTT. It translates to CASTTPRRGFTEAFF.

This clone showed up just once. The genes are TRBV5-1 and TRBJ2-5; TRBD1 matches at 8 bases. CDR1 and CDR2 (germline): SGHRS, YFSETQ. This CDR3 has 16 amino acids. Losses at the gene ends were 1 base for V and 2 bases for J; bases not matched to a gene: 7. The CDR3 protein is CASSLTGQATQETQYF. The CDR3 nucleotides are TGCGCCAGCAGCTTGACGGGACAGGCGACGCAAGAGACCCAGTACTTC.

This clone was counted once. J is TRBJ1-6 and V is TRBV7-6, with D possibly being TRBD1 (5 bases). The length of the CDR3 is 16 residues. V was clipped by 3 bases and J by 5 bases, with 14 bases between them. Looked up from germline, CDR1 is SGHVS and CDR2 is FNYEAQ. As DNA, the CDR3 is TGTGCCAGCAGCTTTGCAGCAGACAGTAATAATTCACCCCTCCACTTT. Translating gives CASSFAADSNNSPLHF. The full variable domain, its missing parts supplied by reference TRBV7-6 and TRBJ1-6, is GAGVSQSPRYKVTKRGQDVALRCDPISGHVSLYWYRQALGQGPEFLTYFNYEAQQDKSGLPNDRFSAERPEGSISTLTIQRTEQRDSAMYRCASSFAADSNNSPLHFGNGTRLTVT.

V is TRBV5-1 and J is TRBJ1-3; D possibly corresponds to TRBD1 (6 bases). The V gene lost 4 bases and the J gene lost 5 bases, with 13 bases spanning the gap. The CDR3 sequence is 14 residues long. From germline, CDR1 is SGHRS and CDR2 YFSETQ. CDR3 bases: TGCGCCAGCAGCCGGACAGACGGGCGAAACACCATATATTTT. It encodes CASSRTDGRNTIYF.

The chain has TRBV5-1 and TRBJ2-5; 12 nucleotides agree with TRBD1. The trim removed 6 bases at V and 11 bases at J, leaving 11 bases unmatched. Germline V lookup: CDR1 SGHRS, CDR2 YFSETQ. There are 14 residues in the CDR3. The DNA for the CDR3 is TGCGCCAGCAAGCCGGGACAGGGGGCGCAAGAGCAGTACTTC. Translation gives CASKPGQGAQEQYF.

This chain connects TRBV18 to TRBJ1-1, with a tentative D call TRBD1 (5 bases). The CDR3 sequence is 14 residues long. CDR1 is KGHSH and CDR2 is LQKENI in the germline V gene. Trimming shortened V by 1 base and J by 5 bases, and 11 bases separated the two germline ends. The CDR3 sequence: CASSPQGRETEAFF. The CDR3 region has the DNA TGTGCCAGCTCACCACAGGGGCGGGAGACTGAAGCTTTCTTT.

The rearrangement links TRBV19 to TRBJ2-5; tentative D call: TRBD1 (5 bases). This CDR3 has 18 amino acids. Germline assignment: CDR1 LNHDA and CDR2 SQIVND (reference sequence). Trimming removed 5 bases from V and 2 bases from J, with 24 bases in between. The CDR3 DNA reads TGTGCCAGTAGTCCCCCTAGGGCCACCCTTCAGGGTCAAGAGACCCAGTACTTC. Protein: CASSPPRATLQGQETQYF.

This clone was recorded once. Other DNA sequences in this specimen translate into the identical CDR3. The chain has TRBV5-8 and TRBJ2-6, with TRBD1 matching 9 bases. Germline V gene lookup returns CDR1 SGHTS and CDR2 YDEGEE. CDR3 length: 20 amino acids. Unmatched junction bases numbered 14, after V lost 4 bases and J lost 0 bases. The CDR3 DNA follows: TGTGCCAGCAGCACGGGACAGGGATTTACTAGTCGCTCTGGGGCCAACGTCCTGACTTTC. Translating gives CASSTGQGFTSRSGANVLTF.

The gene calls are TRBV19 and TRBJ1-5; the D gene is possibly TRBD1 (6 bases). The V gene lost 1 base and the J gene lost 2 bases, with 9 bases spanning the gap. CDR3 length: 15 residues. The germline V gene has CDR1 LNHDA and CDR2 SQIVND (reference sequence). CDR3 amino acids: CASSIGTVGNQPQHF. CDR3 sequence (DNA): TGTGCCAGTAGTATAGGGACAGTGGGCAATCAGCCCCAGCATTTT. Complete variable domain (other parts from reference TRBV19 and TRBJ1-5): DGGITQSPKYLFRKEGQNVTLSCEQNLNHDAMYWYRQDPGQGLRLIYYSQIVNDFQKGDIAEGYSVSREKKESFPLTVTSAQKNPTAFYLCASSIGTVGNQPQHFGDGTRLSIL.

The chain links TRBV2 to TRBJ1-1, with 10 bases lining up with TRBD1. The CDR3 sequence is 15 residues long. CDR1 and CDR2 (germline): SNHLY, FYNNEI. J was trimmed by 4 bases and V by 5 bases; bases with no gene match: 7. CDR3 bases: TGTGCCAGCAGTCTGACCGGGACAGGGGCCACTGAAGCTTTCTTT. Encoded protein: CASSLTGTGATEAFF.

The count of this clone is one. The genes are TRBV18 and TRBJ1-2; D perhaps matches TRBD1 (5 bases). V lost 3 bases and J lost 5, with 13 bases in between. The CDR3 covers 14 residues. From germline, CDR1 is KGHSH and CDR2 LQKENI. CDR3 bases: TGTGCCAGCTCACCGGGAGGGGAAGTTTATGGCTACACCTTC. Protein product: CASSPGGEVYGYTF.